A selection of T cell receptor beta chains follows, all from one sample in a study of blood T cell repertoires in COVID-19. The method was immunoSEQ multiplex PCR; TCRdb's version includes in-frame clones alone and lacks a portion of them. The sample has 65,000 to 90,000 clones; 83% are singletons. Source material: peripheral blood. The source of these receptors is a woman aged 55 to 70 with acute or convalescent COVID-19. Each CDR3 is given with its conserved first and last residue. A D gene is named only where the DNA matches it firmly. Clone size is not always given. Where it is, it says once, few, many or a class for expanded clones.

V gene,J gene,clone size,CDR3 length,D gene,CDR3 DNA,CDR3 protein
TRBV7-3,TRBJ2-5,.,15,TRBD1,TGTGCCAGCAGCTCGGACAGGGGGCAGCAGGAGACCCAGTACTTC,CASSSDRGQQETQYF
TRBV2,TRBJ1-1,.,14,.,TGTGCCAGCAGGCAGCGGGGAGGGAGGACTGAAGCTTTCTTT,CASRQRGGRTEAFF
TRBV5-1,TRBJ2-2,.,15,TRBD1,TGCGCCAGCAGCTTGGACAGGGGAAGCACCGGGGAGCTGTTTTTT,CASSLDRGSTGELFF
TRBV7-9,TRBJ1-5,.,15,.,TGTGCCAGCAGCTGGGGTACAGGCGGCAATCAGCCCCAGCATTTT,CASSWGTGGNQPQHF
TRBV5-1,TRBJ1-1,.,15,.,TGCGCCAGCAGCTTGGAGCGGGGTACGGGCACTGAAGCTTTCTTT,CASSLERGTGTEAFF
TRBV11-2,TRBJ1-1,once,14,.,TGTGCCAGCAGCTTAGGGGCCGGGAACACTGAAGCTTTCTTT,CASSLGAGNTEAFF
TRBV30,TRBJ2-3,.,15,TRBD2,TGTGCCTGGATGCTAGCGGGGGGCCCGAGGGATACGCAGTATTTT,CAWMLAGGPRDTQYF
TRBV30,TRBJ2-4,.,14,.,TGTGCCTGGAGCGACCTCGGGGGGCTTGACATTCAGTACTTC,CAWSDLGGLDIQYF
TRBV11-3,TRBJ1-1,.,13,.,TGTGCCAGCAGCTTCTCGGGTTACACTGAAGCTTTCTTT,CASSFSGYTEAFF
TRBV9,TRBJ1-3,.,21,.,TGTGCCAGCAGCGGGGTAACGAGGGACAAGTCATTACTTCACTCTGGAAACACCATATATTTT,CASSGVTRDKSLLHSGNTIYF
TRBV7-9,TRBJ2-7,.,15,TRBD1,TGTGCCAGCAGCCACCTCCGGGACAGGATCTACGAGCAGTACTTC,CASSHLRDRIYEQYF
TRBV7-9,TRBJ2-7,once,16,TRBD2,TGTGCCAGCAGCTTAGCTACAGCGGGGCGAGGCTACGAGCAGTACTTC,CASSLATAGRGYEQYF
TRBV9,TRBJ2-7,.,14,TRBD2,TGTGCCAGCAGCGTTTCTAGCGGGGCATACGAGCAGTACTTC,CASSVSSGAYEQYF
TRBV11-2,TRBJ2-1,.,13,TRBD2,TGTGCCAGCAGCTCGGGACTAGCCAATGAGCAGTTCTTC,CASSSGLANEQFF
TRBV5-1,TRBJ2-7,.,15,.,TGCGCCAGCAGCTTGGACTCTAGAAACCGATACGAGCAGTACTTC,CASSLDSRNRYEQYF
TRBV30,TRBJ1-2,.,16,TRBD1,TGTGCCTGGAGTCCGAGGGACAGGGATACTAACTATGGCTACACCTTC,CAWSPRDRDTNYGYTF
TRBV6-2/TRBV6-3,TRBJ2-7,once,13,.,TGTGCCAGCAGTTACTCGACTGACCTCGGGAAGTACTTC,CASSYSTDLGKYF
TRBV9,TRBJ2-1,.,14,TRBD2,TGTGCCAGCAGCGTCGGGACTAGCGTGGGTGAGCAGTTCTTC,CASSVGTSVGEQFF
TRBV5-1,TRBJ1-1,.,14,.,TGCGCCAGCAGCTCAGGGGTGGCAGGCCGTGAAGCTTTCTTT,CASSSGVAGREAFF
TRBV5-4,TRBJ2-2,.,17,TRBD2,TGTGCCAGCAGCTTGGGGACTAGCGGTCCCAACACCGGGGAGCTGTTTTTT,CASSLGTSGPNTGELFF
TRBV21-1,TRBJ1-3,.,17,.,TGTGCCAGCAGCCTAATGAAACAGGGGGTCTCTGGAAACACCATATATTTT,CASSLMKQGVSGNTIYF
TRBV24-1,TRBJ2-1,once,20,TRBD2,TGTGCCACCAGTGACTCGGGACTAGCGGGGGCCCTCCACTCCTACAATGAGCAGTTCTTC,CATSDSGLAGALHSYNEQFF
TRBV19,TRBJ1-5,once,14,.,TGTGCCAGTAGTATCATGGGCGACAATCAGCCCCAGCATTTT,CASSIMGDNQPQHF
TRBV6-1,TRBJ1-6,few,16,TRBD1,TGTGCCAGCAGTGGTCTGGGACAGGGGGCAGGATCACCCCTCCACTTT,CASSGLGQGAGSPLHF
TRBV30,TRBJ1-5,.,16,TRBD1,TGTGCCTGGAGTGTACAATCAGCAGGGGGCCATCAGCCCCAGCATTTT,CAWSVQSAGGHQPQHF
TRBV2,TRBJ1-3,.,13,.,TGTGCCAGCAGCCAGGGCCCTGGAAACACCATATATTTT,CASSQGPGNTIYF